One sample yielded the 13 T cell receptor beta chains listed below, sequenced in a study of blood T cells in healthy people across ages. Together with a sample-barcoded 5' primer, a J-beta primer mix was included in a second PCR lasting 7 to 11 cycles. TCRdb used MiXCR to reprocess the 5' RACE reads, holding one entry per CDR3 protein. The repertoire holds roughly 650,000 distinct CDR3 sequences, approximately 29% seen once, with 15% to 17% in the top ten. Sequencing used blood. Every receptor here comes from an elderly woman in good health.

The rearrangement links TRBV20-1 to TRBJ2-3; 10 bases line up with TRBD2. The CDR3 extends over 16 amino acids. The germline CDR1 and CDR2 sequences are DFQATT and SNEGSKA (reference sequence). With V trimmed by 6 bases and J by 4 bases, 13 bases remained unmatched. This chain's CDR3 is CSASNPSGRDPDTQYF. CDR3 in DNA: TGCAGTGCCTCGAACCCTAGCGGGAGAGATCCAGATACGCAGTATTTT.

This clonotype was recorded many times. This rearrangement joins TRBV29-1 to TRBJ2-5; D is possibly TRBD1 (5 bases). The CDR3 totals 12 residues. V lost 5 bases and J 4 bases, leaving 11 bases between the germline ends. Germline V gene sequence: CDR1 SQVTM, CDR2 ANQGSEA. CDR3 sequence (DNA): TGCAGCGTTAGGACAACTGCAGAGACCCAGTACTTC. Translated: CSVRTTAETQYF.

The chain couples TRBV24-1 to TRBJ2-5; 7 positions match TRBD1. CDR1 is KGHDR and CDR2 is SFDVKD in the germline V gene. J was trimmed by 4 bases and V by 4 bases; bases with no gene match: 5. This CDR3 contains 14 residues. The CDR3: CATSERGPRETQYF. DNA of the CDR3: TGTGCCACCAGTGAGAGGGGGCCAAGAGAGACCCAGTACTTC.

This clonotype came up a few times. The chain employs TRBV7-2 and TRBJ1-2, with D tentatively TRBD1 (5 bases). Germline V gene data show CDR1 as SGHTA and CDR2 as FQGNSA. Trimming took off 1 base at V and 1 base at J, with 16 bases between the two ends. The CDR3 consists of 17 residues. CDR3 DNA: TGTGCCAGCAGCTTAGTACCCCGGCGGCAGGGTAACTATGGCTACACCTTC. Translating gives CASSLVPRRQGNYGYTF. The full variable domain, its missing parts supplied by reference TRBV7-2 and TRBJ1-2, is GAGVSQSPSNKVTEKGKDVELRCDPISGHTALYWYRQSLGQGLEFLIYFQGNSAPDKSGLPSDRFSAERTGGSVSTLTIQRTQQEDSAVYLCASSLVPRRQGNYGYTFGSGTRLTVV.

The V call is TRBV4-3, the J call TRBJ2-3; D not certain. Germline loops: CDR1 LGHNA, CDR2 YSLEER. The CDR3 length is 17 residues. The V gene lost 0 bases and the J gene lost 7 bases, with 20 bases spanning the gap. CDR3 loop: CASSQDPPGSKGNTQYF. The CDR3 DNA sequence: TGCGCCAGCAGCCAAGATCCACCGGGCTCGAAAGGCAATACGCAGTATTTT.

Concerning this clonotype: Being one base from a much bigger clone, this may be a read error. The conserved phenylalanine or tryptophan normally closing the CDR3 is absent here, so this likely arose from a read error. The chain carries TRBV6-1 and TRBJ2-5; D possibly corresponds to TRBD1 (5 bases). This CDR3 contains 13 residues. The germline V gene has CDR1 MNHNS and CDR2 SASEGT. Trimming removed 6 bases from V and 5 bases from J, with 13 bases in between. CDR3 nucleotide sequence: TGTGCCAGCAGCCGAGGACATTCGGAGACCCAGTACGTC. As protein: CASSRGHSETQYV.

This clonotype showed up many times. V gene TRBV6-2 or TRBV6-3 combines with J gene TRBJ2-2; D not resolved. The CDR3 is 19 amino acids. Per the germline V gene, CDR1 is MNHEY and CDR2 is SVGEGT. Trimming cost V 0 bases and J 0 bases, with 17 bases left between them. The DNA for the CDR3 is TGTGCCAGCAGTTACTCGATAAGGCGGTCAGACGCGAACACCGGGGAGCTGTTTTTT. Translation gives CASSYSIRRSDANTGELFF.

In this sample, this clonotype turned up many times. The chain links TRBV6-1 to TRBJ2-3, with 14 bases lining up with TRBD2. V lost 4 bases, J lost 2 bases, and 8 bases stayed unmatched. CDR1 is MNHNS, CDR2 SASEGT, per germline. The CDR3 has 18 residues. The CDR3 nucleotides are TGTGCCAGCAGTGGGACTAGCGGGGGGACCCCACTCACAGATACGCAGTATTTT. Protein product: CASSGTSGGTPLTDTQYF.

This clonotype was seen many times. The V and J genes are TRBV20-1 and TRBJ2-7; D possibly matches TRBD1 or TRBD2 (6 bases each). The CDR3 sequence is 14 residues long. Trimming removed 2 bases from V and 7 bases from J, with 18 bases in between. The germline gives CDR1 DFQATT, CDR2 SNEGSKA (reference sequence). CDR3 residues: CSARPGRGPGEQYF. CDR3 nucleotide sequence: TGCAGTGCTAGACCGGGACGGGGGCCGGGGGAGCAGTACTTC.

This clonotype occurred a few times. The gene calls are TRBV12-3 or TRBV12-4 and TRBJ1-6; D is possibly TRBD1 (5 bases). Trimming took off 1 base at V and 9 bases at J, with 13 bases between the two ends. The length of the CDR3 is 15 residues. The CDR3 region has the DNA TGTGCCAGCAGTTTAGAGGGGTCAGTGGGTTCACCCCTCCACTTT. The encoded protein is CASSLEGSVGSPLHF.

This sequence joins TRBV29-1 and TRBJ2-1, with TRBD2 matching over 9 bases. Trimming at V came to 8 bases and at J to 4 bases, leaving 9 bases not matched to a gene. This CDR3 is built from 14 residues. Germline V lookup: CDR1 SQVTM, CDR2 ANQGSEA. The CDR3 DNA reads TGCAGCCCTACCACGCTAGCGGGGTACAATGAGCAGTTCTTC. Protein: CSPTTLAGYNEQFF.

V gene TRBV7-2 combines with J gene TRBJ2-4, with a tentative D call TRBD2 (6 bases). V was trimmed by 5 bases and J by 5 bases, leaving 16 bases between them. The CDR3 runs to 15 residues. Per the germline V gene, CDR1 is SGHTA and CDR2 is FQGNSA. The CDR3 sequence: CASSADLGEENIQYF. The DNA of the CDR3 is TGTGCCAGCAGCGCGGACTTGGGGGAGGAAAACATTCAGTACTTC.

The sample holds many counts of this clonotype. This chain connects TRBV15 to TRBJ2-7; 7 bases match TRBD2. The CDR3 consists of 16 residues. Germline-derived CDR1 and CDR2 are LNHNV and YYDKDF (reference sequence). The V gene end was trimmed by 0 bases and the J gene end by 1 base; junction bases not matched to a gene: 6. The CDR3 protein is CATSREVAGRSYEQYF. In DNA, the CDR3 is TGTGCCACCAGCAGAGAGGTAGCGGGTCGATCCTACGAGCAGTACTTC.